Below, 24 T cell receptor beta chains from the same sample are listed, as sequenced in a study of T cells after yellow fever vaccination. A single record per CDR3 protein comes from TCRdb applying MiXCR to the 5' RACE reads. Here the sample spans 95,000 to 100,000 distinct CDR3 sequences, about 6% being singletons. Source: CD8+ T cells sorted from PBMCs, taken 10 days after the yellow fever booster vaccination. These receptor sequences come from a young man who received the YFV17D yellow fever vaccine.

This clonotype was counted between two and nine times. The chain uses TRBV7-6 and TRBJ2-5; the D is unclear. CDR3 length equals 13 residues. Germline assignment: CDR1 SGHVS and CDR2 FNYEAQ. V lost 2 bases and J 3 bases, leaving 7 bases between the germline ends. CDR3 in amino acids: CASSLKQKETQYF. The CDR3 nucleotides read TGTGCCAGCAGCTTAAAACAAAAAGAGACCCAGTACTTC.

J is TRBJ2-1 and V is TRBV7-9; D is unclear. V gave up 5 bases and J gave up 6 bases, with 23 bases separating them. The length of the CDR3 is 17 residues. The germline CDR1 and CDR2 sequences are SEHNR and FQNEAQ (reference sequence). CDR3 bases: TGTGCCAGCAGCGCGCGAACTCCGGGCAAGTCAGGCAATGAGCAGTTCTTC. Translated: CASSARTPGKSGNEQFF.

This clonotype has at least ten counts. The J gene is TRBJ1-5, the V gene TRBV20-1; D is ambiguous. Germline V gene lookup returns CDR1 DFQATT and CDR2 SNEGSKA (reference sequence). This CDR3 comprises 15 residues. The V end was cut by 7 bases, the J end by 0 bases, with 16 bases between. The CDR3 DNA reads TGCAGTGTCAATACCCCACAGTATAGCAATCAGCCCCAGCATTTT. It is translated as CSVNTPQYSNQPQHF.

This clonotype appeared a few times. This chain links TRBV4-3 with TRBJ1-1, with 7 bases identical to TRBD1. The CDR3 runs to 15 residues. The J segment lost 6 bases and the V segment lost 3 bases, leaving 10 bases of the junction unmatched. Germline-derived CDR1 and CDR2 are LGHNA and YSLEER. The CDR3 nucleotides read TGCGCCAGCAGCCATGAGCCAAGGGGGCGGGCTGAAGCTTTCTTT. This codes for CASSHEPRGRAEAFF.

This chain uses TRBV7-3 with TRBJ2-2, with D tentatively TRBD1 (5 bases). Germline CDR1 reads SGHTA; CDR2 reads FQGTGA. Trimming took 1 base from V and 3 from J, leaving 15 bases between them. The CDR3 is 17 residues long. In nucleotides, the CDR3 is TGTGCCAGCAGCTTAAATGCCCCGGACACCCACACCGGGGAGCTGTTTTTT. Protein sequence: CASSLNAPDTHTGELFF.

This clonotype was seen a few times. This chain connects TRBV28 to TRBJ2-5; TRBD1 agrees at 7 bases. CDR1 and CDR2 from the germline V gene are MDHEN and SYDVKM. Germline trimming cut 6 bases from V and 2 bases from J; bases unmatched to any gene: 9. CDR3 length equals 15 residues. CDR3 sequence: CASSPGQTVQETQYF. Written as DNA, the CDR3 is TGTGCCAGCAGCCCGGGACAGACCGTACAAGAGACCCAGTACTTC.

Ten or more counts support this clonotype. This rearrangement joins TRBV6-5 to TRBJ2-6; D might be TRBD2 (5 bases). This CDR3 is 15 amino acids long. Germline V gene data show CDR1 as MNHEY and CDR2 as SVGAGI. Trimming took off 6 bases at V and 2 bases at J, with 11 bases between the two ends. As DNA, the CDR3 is TGTGCCAGCAGCCTAACTAGTACTGGGGCCAACGTCCTGACTTTC. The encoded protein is CASSLTSTGANVLTF.

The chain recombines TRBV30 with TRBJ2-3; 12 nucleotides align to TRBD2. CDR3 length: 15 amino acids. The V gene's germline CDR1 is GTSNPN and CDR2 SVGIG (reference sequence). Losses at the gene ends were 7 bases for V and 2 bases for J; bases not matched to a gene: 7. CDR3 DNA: TGTGCCTCCGATGGACTAGCGGGGTACACAGATACGCAGTATTTT. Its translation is CASDGLAGYTDTQYF.

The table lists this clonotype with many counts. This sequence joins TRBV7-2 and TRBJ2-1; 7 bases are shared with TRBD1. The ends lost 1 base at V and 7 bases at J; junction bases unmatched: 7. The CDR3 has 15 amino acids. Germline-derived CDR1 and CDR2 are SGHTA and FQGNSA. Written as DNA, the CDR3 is TGTGCCAGCAGCTTAGGTAAAGGGGGCTCAAATGAGCAGTTCTTC. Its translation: CASSLGKGGSNEQFF.

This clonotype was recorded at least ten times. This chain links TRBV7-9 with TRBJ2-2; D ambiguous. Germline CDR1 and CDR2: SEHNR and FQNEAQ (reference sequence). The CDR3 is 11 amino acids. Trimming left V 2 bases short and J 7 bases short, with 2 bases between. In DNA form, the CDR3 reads TGTGCCAGCAGCTTAAACGGGGAGCTGTTTTTT. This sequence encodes CASSLNGELFF.

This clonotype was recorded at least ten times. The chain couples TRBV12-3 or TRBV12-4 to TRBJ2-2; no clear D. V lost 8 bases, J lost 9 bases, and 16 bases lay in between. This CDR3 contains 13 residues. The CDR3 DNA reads TGTGCCAGCGGAGTAGCCCATGTCCGGGAGCTGTTTTTT. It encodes CASGVAHVRELFF.

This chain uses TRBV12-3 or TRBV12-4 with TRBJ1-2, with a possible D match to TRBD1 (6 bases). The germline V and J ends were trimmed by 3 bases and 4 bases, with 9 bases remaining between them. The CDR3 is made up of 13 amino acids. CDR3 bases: TGTGCCAGCAGTTTCCCGGACAGCTATGGCTACACCTTC. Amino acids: CASSFPDSYGYTF.

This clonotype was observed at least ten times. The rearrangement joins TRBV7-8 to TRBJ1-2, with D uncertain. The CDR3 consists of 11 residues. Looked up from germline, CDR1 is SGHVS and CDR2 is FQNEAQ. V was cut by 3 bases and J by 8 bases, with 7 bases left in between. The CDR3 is CASSFGSGYTF. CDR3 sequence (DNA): TGTGCCAGCAGCTTTGGGTCAGGCTACACCTTC.

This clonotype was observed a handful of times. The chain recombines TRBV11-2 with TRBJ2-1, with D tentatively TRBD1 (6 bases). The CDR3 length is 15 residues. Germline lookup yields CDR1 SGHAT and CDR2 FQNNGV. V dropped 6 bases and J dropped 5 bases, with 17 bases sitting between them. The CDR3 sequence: CASRELQGNHNEQFF. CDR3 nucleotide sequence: TGTGCCAGCAGAGAGCTTCAGGGGAACCACAATGAGCAGTTCTTC.

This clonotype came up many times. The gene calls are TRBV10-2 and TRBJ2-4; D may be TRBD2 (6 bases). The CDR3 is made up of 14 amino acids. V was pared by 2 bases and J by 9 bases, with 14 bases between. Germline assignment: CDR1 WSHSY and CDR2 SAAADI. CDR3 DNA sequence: TGCGCCAGCAGTGAGGCTGGACTAAGGGGCATTCAGTACTTC. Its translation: CASSEAGLRGIQYF.

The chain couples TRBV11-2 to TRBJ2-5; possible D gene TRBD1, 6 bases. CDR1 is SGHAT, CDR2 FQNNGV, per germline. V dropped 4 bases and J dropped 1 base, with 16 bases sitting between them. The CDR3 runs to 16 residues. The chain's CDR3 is CASSSRGLEIQETQYF. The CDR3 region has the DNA TGTGCCAGCAGCTCCAGGGGCCTCGAGATCCAAGAGACCCAGTACTTC. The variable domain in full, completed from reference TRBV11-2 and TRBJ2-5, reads EAGVAQSPRYKIIEKRQSVAFWCNPISGHATLYWYQQILGQGPKLLIQFQNNGVVDDSQLPKDRFSAERLKGVDSTLKIQPAKLEDSAVYLCASSSRGLEIQETQYFGPGTRLLVL.

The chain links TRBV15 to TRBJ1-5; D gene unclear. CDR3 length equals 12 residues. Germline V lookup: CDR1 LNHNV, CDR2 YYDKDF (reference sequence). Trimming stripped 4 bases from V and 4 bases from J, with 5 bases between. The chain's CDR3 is CATSKENQPQHF. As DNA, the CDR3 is TGTGCCACCAGCAAAGAGAATCAGCCCCAGCATTTT.

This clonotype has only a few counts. CDR3 DNA: TGCGCCAGCAGCCAGGTCTTGCGGGGCGACACCGGGGAGCTGTTTTTT. As protein: CASSQVLRGDTGELFF. The chain links TRBV4-1 to TRBJ2-2; a possible D gene is TRBD2 (6 bases). V lost 3 bases, J lost 3 bases, and 14 bases lay in between. Germline V gene sequence: CDR1 MGHRA, CDR2 YSYEKL. The CDR3 extends over 16 amino acids.

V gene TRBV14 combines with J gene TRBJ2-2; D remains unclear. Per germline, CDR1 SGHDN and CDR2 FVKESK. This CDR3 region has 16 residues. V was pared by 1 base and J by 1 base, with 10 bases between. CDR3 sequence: CASSQGRIRNTGELFF. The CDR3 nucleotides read TGTGCCAGCAGCCAAGGCAGGATAAGGAACACCGGGGAGCTGTTTTTT.

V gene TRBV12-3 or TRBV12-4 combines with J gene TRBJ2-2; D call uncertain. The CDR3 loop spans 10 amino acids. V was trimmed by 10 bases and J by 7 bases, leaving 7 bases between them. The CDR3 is CATLSGELFF. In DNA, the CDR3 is TGTGCCACCCTCAGCGGGGAGCTGTTTTTT.

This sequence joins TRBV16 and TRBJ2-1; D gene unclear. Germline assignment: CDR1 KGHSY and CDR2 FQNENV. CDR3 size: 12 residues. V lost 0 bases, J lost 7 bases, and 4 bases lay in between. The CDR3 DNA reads TGTGCCAGCAGCCAATCACGGAATGAGCAGTTCTTC. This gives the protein CASSQSRNEQFF.

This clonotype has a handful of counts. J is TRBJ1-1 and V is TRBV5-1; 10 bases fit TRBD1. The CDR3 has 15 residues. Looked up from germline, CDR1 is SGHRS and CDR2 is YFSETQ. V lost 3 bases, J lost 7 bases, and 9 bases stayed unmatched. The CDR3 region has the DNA TGCGCCAGCAGCTGGACCCGGGACAGGGGCGGTGAAGCTTTCTTT. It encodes CASSWTRDRGGEAFF.

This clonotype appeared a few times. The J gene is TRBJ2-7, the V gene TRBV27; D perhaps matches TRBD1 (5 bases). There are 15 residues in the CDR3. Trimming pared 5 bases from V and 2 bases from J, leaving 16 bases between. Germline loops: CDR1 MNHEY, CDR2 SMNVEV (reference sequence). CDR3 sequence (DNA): TGTGCCAGCAGTCCGACCCTCAGGGCGACCTACGAGCAGTACGTC. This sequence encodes CASSPTLRATYEQYV.

The CDR3 DNA follows: TGTGCCAGCAGCCCACAGGGAAGAGGGTCCTACGAGCAGTACTTC. Its translation is CASSPQGRGSYEQYF. The chain combines TRBV3-1 with TRBJ2-7; a weak D match, TRBD1 (6 bases). Germline CDR1 LGHDT, CDR2 YNNKEL (reference sequence). Deletions cut 4 bases from V and 1 base from J, with 14 bases between. The CDR3 runs to 15 residues.